The clone carrying this TCR beta chain came up a few times. Its antigen is unidentified. The sample comes from a study of human T cells and chemical hapten exposure. Whole-study findings and limits: Expanded TCRs clustered into significantly more large CDR3 similarity groups than controls, the analysis revealed.

The CDR3 has 15 residues. Per the germline V gene, CDR1 is SGHRS and CDR2 is YFSETQ. V dropped 2 bases and J dropped 2 bases, with 11 bases sitting between them. Regarding time point: patch test 2, 6 weeks after DPC sensitization. Treatment meaning: therapeutic diphenylcyclopropenone sensitization with weekly scalp DPC. Drawing of blood took place ahead of applying each patch test. It was unfractionated whole blood from which total RNA was extracted. Attachment of unique molecular identifiers to individual cDNA molecules was performed in the library. One entry per CDR3 protein, called by TCRdb with MiXCR from the RACE reads. The sample has approximately 97,000 distinct CDR3 sequences, roughly 10% seen once.

The sequence was obtained from a woman in her thirties or forties with alopecia areata. Some clones in this sample may be carry-over from other donors' samples. Specimen: whole blood, collected in connection with sensitization to the hapten diphenylcyclopropenone (DPC). The rearrangement joins TRBV5-1 to TRBJ2-1, with D tentatively TRBD1 or TRBD2 (6 bases each). The CDR3 loop is CASSFSGQTYNEQFF. The CDR3 DNA sequence: TGCGCCAGCAGCTTTAGCGGACAGACCTACAATGAGCAGTTCTTC.